The 14 T cell receptor beta chains presented below share a single source sample, sequenced in a study of cytomegalovirus exposure and HLA in healthy donors (dated by TCRdb to the late 2010s). Library preparation employed the immunoSEQ multiplex PCR assay. This is the immuneACCESS table as TCRdb keeps it, with only in-frame sequences that have V and J called. A part of the clones is gone; compared with another copy, unresolved V genes explain less than half, and the rest is unexplained. Here the sample has tens of thousands of clones; less than 90% occur a single time. Of the sample, 9% to 13% is held by the ten largest clones. The source material was PBMCs. The receptors here all came from a young woman in good health and CMV-seropositive.

The rearrangement uses TRBV5-1 and TRBJ2-2, with TRBD1 as a possible D gene (7 bases). Germline CDR1 SGHRS, CDR2 YFSETQ. The CDR3 spans 15 residues. Trimming stripped 1 base from V and 5 bases from J, with 12 bases between. The CDR3 coding sequence is TGCGCCAGCAGCTTGAGGGCAGGGGGGACCGGGGAGCTGTTTTTT. Translated: CASSLRAGGTGELFF.

The chain couples TRBV4-3 to TRBJ2-6; 10 bases are shared with TRBD1. The CDR3 is 17 amino acids. V lost 1 base, J lost 0 bases, and 0 bases stayed unmatched. The germline V gene has CDR1 LGHNA and CDR2 YSLEER. In DNA form, the CDR3 reads TGCGCCAGCAGCCAAGGGGACAGGGGCTCTGGGGCCAACGTCCTGACTTTC. Residues: CASSQGDRGSGANVLTF.

This clone is a singleton in its sample. The chain links TRBV28 to TRBJ1-4; no definite D call. CDR3 length: 15 residues. With 4 bases removed from V and 7 bases from J, the gap between germline ends came to 16 bases. Per germline, CDR1 MDHEN and CDR2 SYDVKM. CDR3 sequence (DNA): TGTGCCAGCAGTTCCCCCGGGGAGGGAGGTGAAAAACTGTTTTTT. This codes for CASSSPGEGGEKLFF.

The chain has TRBV11-2 and TRBJ2-7; 7 nucleotides match TRBD1. The CDR3 runs 13 residues. The V and J ends lost 5 bases and 1 base, in that order; junction bases with no gene match: 2. Looked up from germline, CDR1 is SGHAT and CDR2 is FQNNGV. CDR3 loop: CASSMGQSYEQYF. As DNA, the CDR3 is TGTGCCAGCAGCATGGGACAGTCCTACGAGCAGTACTTC.

Concerning this clone itself: Other DNA sequences within the sample encode an identical CDR3. The rearrangement uses TRBV5-1 and TRBJ2-5, with D tentatively TRBD2 (7 bases). CDR1 SGHRS and CDR2 YFSETQ come from the germline V gene. The germline V and J ends were trimmed by 0 bases and 5 bases, with 11 bases remaining between them. CDR3 length equals 14 residues. Written as DNA, the CDR3 is TGCGCCAGCAGCTTGGCCGGGGGGCAGGAGACCCAGTACTTC. Its protein product is CASSLAGGQETQYF.

The rearrangement uses TRBV5-4 and TRBJ2-2; 8 bases agree with TRBD1. CDR1 is SGHNT, CDR2 YYREEE, per germline (reference sequence). This CDR3 contains 15 residues. V shed 6 bases, J shed 1 base, and the junction held 5 bases outside the gene matches. The CDR3 protein is CASTAGTGNTGELFF. In nucleotides, the CDR3 is TGTGCCAGCACCGCCGGGACAGGGAACACCGGGGAGCTGTTTTTT.

The J gene is TRBJ2-3, the V gene TRBV28; a weak D match, TRBD1 (6 bases). The CDR3 runs 14 residues. In germline, CDR1 is MDHEN, CDR2 SYDVKM. The germline V and J ends were trimmed by 7 bases and 3 bases, with 14 bases remaining between them. This chain's CDR3 is CASTFVQGTDTQYF. CDR3 DNA sequence: TGTGCCAGCACCTTTGTACAGGGTACAGATACGCAGTATTTT.

In DNA form, the CDR3 reads TGTGCCAGCAGCGCCCTGTGGGGGGCTGGGGCCAACGTCCTGACTTTC. Translating it yields CASSALWGAGANVLTF. The V call is TRBV5-5, the J call TRBJ2-6; a weak D match, TRBD2 (6 bases). The V end was cut by 4 bases, the J end by 2 bases, with 13 bases between. This CDR3 comprises 16 residues. The germline V gene encodes CDR1 SGHKS and CDR2 YYEKEE (reference sequence).

V and J are TRBV23-1 and TRBJ2-2; 7 positions agree with TRBD2. TRBV23-1 is sorted into the ORF group, with uncertain function. The J segment lost 6 bases and the V segment lost 8 bases, leaving 6 bases of the junction unmatched. This CDR3 has 13 amino acids. The CDR3 region has the DNA TGCGCCAGCCGGGGAGGGTGCCCCGGGGAGCTGTTTTTT. Translation gives CASRGGCPGELFF.

J is TRBJ2-2 and V is TRBV27; weak D call: TRBD2 (6 bases). The germline V gene encodes CDR1 MNHEY and CDR2 SMNVEV (reference sequence). The CDR3 contains 15 residues. V lost 5 bases, J lost 5 bases, and 15 bases lay in between. Here the CDR3 reads CASSRGGVQTGELFF. In nucleotides, the CDR3 is TGTGCCAGCAGTCGGGGCGGGGTGCAAACCGGGGAGCTGTTTTTT.

This chain links TRBV19 with TRBJ1-5, with TRBD1 matching 7 bases. The germline V gene has CDR1 LNHDA and CDR2 SQIVND (reference sequence). Germline trimming cut 5 bases from V and 7 bases from J; bases unmatched to any gene: 5. The CDR3 covers 13 residues. CDR3 coding DNA: TGTGCCAGTAGTTCACAGGGGAACCAGCCCCAGCATTTT. Encoded protein: CASSSQGNQPQHF.

J is TRBJ1-1 and V is TRBV29-1, with D tentatively TRBD1 (6 bases). The CDR3 length is 13 residues. The V and J ends lost 2 bases and 4 bases respectively, with 11 bases between them. Germline loops: CDR1 SQVTM, CDR2 ANQGSEA. This CDR3 is CSVEQQGSTEAFF. The DNA of the CDR3 is TGCAGCGTTGAACAACAGGGTTCCACTGAAGCTTTCTTT.

The V and J genes are TRBV6-5 and TRBJ1-2; 8 bases are shared with TRBD1. Trimming at V came to 5 bases and at J to 3 bases, leaving 2 bases not matched to a gene. The germline V gene has CDR1 MNHEY and CDR2 SVGAGI. The CDR3 totals 13 residues. The CDR3: CASSTDRDYGYTF. CDR3 coding DNA: TGTGCCAGCAGTACGGACAGGGACTATGGCTACACCTTC.

The rearrangement uses TRBV13 and TRBJ1-5; TRBD1 aligns across 8 bases. The CDR3 loop spans 14 amino acids. With 4 bases clipped from V and 4 bases from J, the junction kept 3 bases outside the gene matches. CDR1 and CDR2 (germline): PRHDT, FYEKMQ (reference sequence). In DNA, the CDR3 is TGTGCCAGCAGCTGGGGACAGGTGAATCAGCCCCAGCATTTT. The encoded protein is CASSWGQVNQPQHF.